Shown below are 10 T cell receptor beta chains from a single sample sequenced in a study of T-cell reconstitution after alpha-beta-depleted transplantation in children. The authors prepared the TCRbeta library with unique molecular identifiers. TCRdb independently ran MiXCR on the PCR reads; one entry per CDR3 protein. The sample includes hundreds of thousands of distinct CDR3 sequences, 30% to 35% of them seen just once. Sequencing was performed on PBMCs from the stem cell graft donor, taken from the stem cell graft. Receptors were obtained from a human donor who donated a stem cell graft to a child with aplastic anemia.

DNA of the CDR3: TGCAGCGTTGGTGGACTAGCGGGATACGAGCAGTACTTC. Translation gives CSVGGLAGYEQYF. The rearrangement joins TRBV29-1 to TRBJ2-7; 12 bases map to TRBD2. CDR1 is SQVTM, CDR2 ANQGSEA, per germline. The trim removed 4 bases at V and 4 bases at J, leaving 2 bases unmatched. This CDR3 is built from 13 residues.

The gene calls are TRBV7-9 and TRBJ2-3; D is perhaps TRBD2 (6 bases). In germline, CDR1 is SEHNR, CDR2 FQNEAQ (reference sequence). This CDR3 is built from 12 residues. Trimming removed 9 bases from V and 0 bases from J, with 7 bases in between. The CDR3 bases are TGTGCCAGTACTAGCAGCACAGATACGCAGTATTTT. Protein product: CASTSSTDTQYF.

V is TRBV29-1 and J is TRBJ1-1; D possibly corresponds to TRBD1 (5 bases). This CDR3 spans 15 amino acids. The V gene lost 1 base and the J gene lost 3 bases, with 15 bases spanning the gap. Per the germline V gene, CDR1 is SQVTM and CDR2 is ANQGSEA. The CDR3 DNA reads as TGCAGCGTTGAAGGGGGGTGGGGATACGACACTGAAGCTTTCTTT. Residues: CSVEGGWGYDTEAFF.

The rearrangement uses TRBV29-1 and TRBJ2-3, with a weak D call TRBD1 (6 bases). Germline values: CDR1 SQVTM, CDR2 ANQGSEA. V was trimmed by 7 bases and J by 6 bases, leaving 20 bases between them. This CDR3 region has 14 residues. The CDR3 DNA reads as TGCAGCGGCAAACCGGGCCCTGGGGGCGATACGCAGTATTTT. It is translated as CSGKPGPGGDTQYF.

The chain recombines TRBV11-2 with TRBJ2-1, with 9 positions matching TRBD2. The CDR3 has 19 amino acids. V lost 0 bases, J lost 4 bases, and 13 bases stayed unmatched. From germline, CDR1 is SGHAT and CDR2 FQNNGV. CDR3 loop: CASSLEGIWLAGTYNEQFF. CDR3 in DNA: TGTGCCAGCAGCTTAGAGGGTATATGGCTAGCGGGAACATACAATGAGCAGTTCTTC.

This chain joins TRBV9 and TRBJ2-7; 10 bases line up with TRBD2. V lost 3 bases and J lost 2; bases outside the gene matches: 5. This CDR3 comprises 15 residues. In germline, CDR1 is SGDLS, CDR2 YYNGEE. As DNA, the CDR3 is TGTGCCAGCAGCGAATCTAGCGGGAGTGCCTACGAGCAGTACTTC. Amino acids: CASSESSGSAYEQYF.

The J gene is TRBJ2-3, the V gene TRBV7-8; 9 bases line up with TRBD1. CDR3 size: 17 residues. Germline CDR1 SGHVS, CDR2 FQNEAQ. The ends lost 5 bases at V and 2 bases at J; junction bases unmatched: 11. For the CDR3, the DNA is TGTGCCAGCAGCCACCCGACAGGGGGTCTGGACACAGATACGCAGTATTTT. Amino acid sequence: CASSHPTGGLDTDTQYF.

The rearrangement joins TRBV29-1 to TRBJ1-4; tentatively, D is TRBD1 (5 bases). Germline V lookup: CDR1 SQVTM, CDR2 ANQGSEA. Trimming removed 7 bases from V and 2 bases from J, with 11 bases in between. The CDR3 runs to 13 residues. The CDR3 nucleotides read TGCAGCGCCGCTGGGGGGACTAATGAAAAACTGTTTTTT. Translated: CSAAGGTNEKLFF.

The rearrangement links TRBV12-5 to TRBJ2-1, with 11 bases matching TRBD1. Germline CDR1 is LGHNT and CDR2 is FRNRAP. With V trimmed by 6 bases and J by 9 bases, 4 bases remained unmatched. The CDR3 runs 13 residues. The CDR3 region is CASGDRGLAEQFF. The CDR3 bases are TGTGCTAGTGGGGACAGGGGGCTAGCTGAGCAGTTCTTC.

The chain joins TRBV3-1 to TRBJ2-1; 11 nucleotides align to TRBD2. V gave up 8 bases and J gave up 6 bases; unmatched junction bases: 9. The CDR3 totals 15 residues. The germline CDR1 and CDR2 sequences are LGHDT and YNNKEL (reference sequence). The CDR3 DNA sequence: TGTGCCAGCGGAAGACTAGCGGGAACCCCCAATGAGCAGTTCTTC. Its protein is CASGRLAGTPNEQFF.